Shown below are 25 T cell receptor beta chains from a single sample sequenced in a study of cytomegalovirus exposure and HLA in healthy donors. The PCR contained 60 Vbeta and 13 Jbeta primers. The repertoire was sequenced with immunoSEQ multiplex PCR; TCRdb's copy has only in-frame clones and lacks some. The sample contains around 170,000 clones, 82% of which appear only once. The sequencing sample was made of PBMCs. The receptors come from a man aged 40-50 years in good health and CMV-seronegative.

The genes are TRBV4-2 and TRBJ1-4; a weak D match, TRBD1 (6 bases). CDR1 and CDR2 (germline): LGHNA, YNFKEQ. Trimming cost V 0 bases and J 7 bases, with 18 bases left between them. This CDR3 region has 17 residues. CDR3 sequence (DNA): TGTGCCAGCAGCCAAGAAGGGCGAGGGGGTTTAGGTGAAAAACTGTTTTTT. Protein product: CASSQEGRGGLGEKLFF.

This rearrangement joins TRBV7-3 to TRBJ2-1; D possibly corresponds to TRBD2 (6 bases). The CDR3 is 13 amino acids. Germline V lookup: CDR1 SGHTA, CDR2 FQGTGA. Trimming removed 1 base from V and 12 bases from J, with 13 bases in between. The CDR3 nucleotides are TGTGCCAGCAGCTTAAATGAGGAGGGCGGGCAGTTCTTC. It codes for CASSLNEEGGQFF. Variable domain in full (rest from reference TRBV7-3 and TRBJ2-1): GAGVSQTPSNKVTEKGKYVELRCDPISGHTALYWYRQSLGQGPEFLIYFQGTGAADDSGLPNDRFFAVRPEGSVSTLKIQRTERGDSAVYLCASSLNEEGGQFFGPGTRLTVL.

The chain combines TRBV6-1 with TRBJ1-2; the D is unclear. This CDR3 comprises 14 residues. CDR1 is MNHNS and CDR2 is SASEGT in the germline V gene. The germline V and J ends were trimmed by 1 base and 5 bases, with 11 bases remaining between them. This CDR3 is CASSEGAAWYGYTF. The CDR3 nucleotides are TGTGCCAGCAGTGAAGGGGCAGCCTGGTATGGCTACACCTTC.

This chain joins TRBV2 and TRBJ2-7; TRBD1 aligns across 7 bases. The CDR3 has 17 amino acids. The V gene's germline CDR1 is SNHLY and CDR2 FYNNEI. The J segment lost 2 bases and the V segment lost 2 bases, leaving 12 bases of the junction unmatched. CDR3 loop: CASSESSMGQRTYEQYF. CDR3 DNA: TGTGCCAGCAGTGAATCTAGTATGGGACAGAGAACCTACGAGCAGTACTTC.

The rearrangement links TRBV7-3 to TRBJ2-5; tentative D call: TRBD2 (6 bases). The CDR3 consists of 15 residues. The V end lost 5 bases, the J end lost 3 bases, and 16 bases lay between the germline ends. Germline lookup yields CDR1 SGHTA and CDR2 FQGTGA. CDR3 in amino acids: CASSPFAGKKETQYF. The CDR3 DNA sequence: TGTGCCAGCAGCCCATTTGCGGGGAAAAAAGAGACCCAGTACTTC.

This sequence joins TRBV29-1 and TRBJ1-1; D is undetermined. Germline-derived CDR1 and CDR2 are SQVTM and ANQGSEA. CDR3 length: 13 amino acids. Trimming removed 5 bases at V and 6 bases at J, with 16 bases between. Written as DNA, the CDR3 is TGCAGCGTTTCCGGGTTAGGTTGGTCTGAAGCTTTCTTT. Translated: CSVSGLGWSEAFF.

Comment on this clone: A junction end diverges from the germline sequence, so it may reflect a read error. This rearrangement joins TRBV7-7 to TRBJ2-2, with D possibly being TRBD1 (5 bases). CDR1 is SSHAT and CDR2 is FNYEAQ in the germline V gene (reference sequence). This CDR3 spans 15 amino acids. In nucleotides, the CDR3 is TGTGCTAGCAGCCACGCAGGGTTGAACACCGGGGAGCTGTTTTTT. Amino acids: CASSHAGLNTGELFF.

The genes are TRBV6-1 and TRBJ1-2, with a possible D match to TRBD1 (6 bases). V was shortened by 7 bases and J by 4 bases, with 19 bases between the two germline ends. Germline V gene data show CDR1 as MNHNS and CDR2 as SASEGT. The CDR3 has 15 residues. In DNA form, the CDR3 reads TGTGCCAGCACCCAAAGGACAGTGAGCTCCTATGGCTACACCTTC. This gives the protein CASTQRTVSSYGYTF.

The V and J genes are TRBV7-8 and TRBJ1-2; D possibly corresponds to TRBD1 (6 bases). V was trimmed by 4 bases and J by 4 bases, leaving 16 bases between them. Germline V lookup: CDR1 SGHVS, CDR2 FQNEAQ. The CDR3 length is 15 residues. The CDR3 reads CASSSWGQTSYGYTF. For the CDR3, the DNA is TGTGCCAGCAGCTCGTGGGGGCAGACGAGCTATGGCTACACCTTC.

The V gene is TRBV28, the J gene TRBJ2-7; possibly TRBD1 for D (7 bases). V was clipped by 3 bases and J by 2 bases, with 17 bases between them. The CDR3 sequence is 16 residues long. CDR1 is MDHEN, CDR2 SYDVKM, per germline. The CDR3 sequence: CASSFPEGQPTYEQYF. CDR3 bases: TGTGCCAGCAGTTTCCCGGAGGGACAGCCCACCTACGAGCAGTACTTC.

The J gene is TRBJ1-1, the V gene TRBV9; tentative D call: TRBD1 (5 bases). The CDR3 consists of 14 residues. Trimming removed 0 bases from V and 7 bases from J, with 13 bases in between. Germline lookup yields CDR1 SGDLS and CDR2 YYNGEE. Here the CDR3 reads CASSVGSGSDEAFF. The CDR3 DNA follows: TGTGCCAGCAGCGTAGGGTCAGGGTCTGATGAAGCTTTCTTT.

The DNA of the CDR3 is TGTGCCTGGAGTAAGGGACATTCCACTGAAGCTTTCTTT. Encoded protein: CAWSKGHSTEAFF. The chain uses TRBV30 and TRBJ1-1, with TRBD1 as a possible D gene (6 bases). CDR3 size: 13 residues. V lost 2 bases, J lost 4 bases, and 11 bases lay in between. Per the germline V gene, CDR1 is GTSNPN and CDR2 is SVGIG (reference sequence). Combining the CDR3 with reference TRBV30 and TRBJ1-1 gives the whole variable domain SQTIHQWPATLVQPVGSPLSLECTVEGTSNPNLYWYRQAAGRGLQLLFYSVGIGQISSEVPQNLSASRPQDRQFILSSKKLLLSDSGFYLCAWSKGHSTEAFFGQGTRLTVV.

V is TRBV19 and J is TRBJ2-1; no reliable D call. V was cut by 2 bases and J by 9 bases, with 11 bases left in between. The CDR3 length is 13 residues. Germline lookup yields CDR1 LNHDA and CDR2 SQIVND (reference sequence). The CDR3 loop is CASSISFLSEQFF. DNA for the CDR3: TGTGCCAGTAGTATAAGCTTCCTTAGTGAGCAGTTCTTC.

CDR3 DNA sequence: TGCGCCAGCAGCCAAGATTTAAGGGGTACGGCCTACGAGCAGTACTTC. This codes for CASSQDLRGTAYEQYF. The J gene is TRBJ2-7, the V gene TRBV4-3, with a weak D call TRBD1 (5 bases). V shed 0 bases and J shed 2 bases, with 14 bases lying between them. CDR3 size: 16 residues. Germline CDR1 LGHNA, CDR2 YSLEER.

The V and J genes are TRBV28 and TRBJ2-3; D is unclear. The CDR3 runs 11 residues. CDR1 and CDR2 from the germline V gene are MDHEN and SYDVKM. V was shortened by 6 bases and J by 2 bases, with 3 bases between the two germline ends. CDR3 sequence (DNA): TGTGCCAGCAGGGCCACAGATACGCAGTATTTT. This sequence encodes CASRATDTQYF.

The chain is built from TRBV4-3 and TRBJ2-1; no clear D. The CDR3 has 17 amino acids. From germline, CDR1 is LGHNA and CDR2 YSLEER. Trimming shortened V by 1 base and J by 3 bases, and 16 bases separated the two germline ends. Written as DNA, the CDR3 is TGCGCCAGCAGCCAAGGGTTGGCGGAGACCTTCTACAATGAGCAGTTCTTC. It yields the protein CASSQGLAETFYNEQFF.

The chain recombines TRBV4-3 with TRBJ2-5; possible D gene TRBD1, 5 bases. Trimming pared 0 bases from V and 2 bases from J, leaving 7 bases between. CDR1 LGHNA and CDR2 YSLEER come from the germline V gene. The CDR3 length is 14 residues. The DNA of the CDR3 is TGCGCCAGCAGCCAAGAAGGGGCGCAAGAGACCCAGTACTTC. It yields the protein CASSQEGAQETQYF.

V and J are TRBV19 and TRBJ2-6; a possible D gene is TRBD1 (6 bases). Trimming shortened V by 6 bases and J by 0 bases, and 9 bases separated the two germline ends. This CDR3 is built from 15 residues. Germline CDR1 reads LNHDA; CDR2 reads SQIVND (reference sequence). CDR3 coding DNA: TGTGCCAGTAGCCGAGGGGGCTCTGGGGCCAACGTCCTGACTTTC. Translating it yields CASSRGGSGANVLTF.

CDR3 coding DNA: TGCGCCAGCAGCCAAGGGGCCCATCGGCTCGAGCAGTACTTC. Its protein product is CASSQGAHRLEQYF. This chain links TRBV5-1 with TRBJ2-7; TRBD1 might be the D (5 bases). The CDR3 spans 14 residues. V was shortened by 4 bases and J by 6 bases, with 17 bases between the two germline ends. Per the germline V gene, CDR1 is SGHRS and CDR2 is YFSETQ.

V gene TRBV7-9 combines with J gene TRBJ1-2; 7 bases are shared with TRBD1. The V gene end was trimmed by 5 bases and the J gene end by 0 bases; junction bases not matched to a gene: 9. Germline CDR1 SEHNR, CDR2 FQNEAQ (reference sequence). The CDR3 contains 16 residues. The CDR3 coding sequence is TGTGCCAGCAGCACGGGACAGTCCCGTGCTAACTATGGCTACACCTTC. Translation gives CASSTGQSRANYGYTF.

The gene calls are TRBV30 and TRBJ2-1; the match to TRBD1 covers 7 bases. V shed 2 bases, J shed 0 bases, and the junction held 4 bases outside the gene matches. This CDR3 is 15 amino acids long. CDR1 and CDR2 from the germline V gene are GTSNPN and SVGIG (reference sequence). CDR3 nucleotides: TGTGCCTGGAGTAGGGGGCGAGGCTCCTACAATGAGCAGTTCTTC. Translation gives CAWSRGRGSYNEQFF.

This chain uses TRBV7-2 with TRBJ2-5, with D uncertain. The CDR3 runs 13 residues. In germline, CDR1 is SGHTA, CDR2 FQGNSA. Trimming left V 4 bases short and J 2 bases short, with 8 bases between. CDR3 DNA: TGTGCCAGCAGCTCCGGTCCTCAAGAGACCCAGTACTTC. This codes for CASSSGPQETQYF.

This clone has a single count. The genes are TRBV7-3 and TRBJ1-1; D is unclear. Germline V gene lookup returns CDR1 SGHTA and CDR2 FQGTGA. CDR3 length equals 15 residues. Trimming cost V 0 bases and J 4 bases, with 12 bases left between them. The CDR3 loop reads CASSLTGEGSTEAFF. The CDR3 nucleotides read TGTGCCAGCAGCTTAACGGGTGAAGGGAGCACTGAAGCTTTCTTT.

This sequence joins TRBV11-2 and TRBJ2-5; unclear D gene. V shed 2 bases and J shed 1 base, with 5 bases lying between them. Germline V lookup: CDR1 SGHAT, CDR2 FQNNGV. This CDR3 is 13 amino acids long. The CDR3 protein is CASSLSSQETQYF. As DNA, the CDR3 is TGTGCCAGCAGCTTATCCAGCCAAGAGACCCAGTACTTC.

The chain recombines TRBV4-2 with TRBJ2-5, with D perhaps TRBD2 (6 bases). Germline assignment: CDR1 LGHNA and CDR2 YNFKEQ. V lost 4 bases and J lost 5, with 17 bases in between. This CDR3 comprises 15 residues. The CDR3 bases are TGTGCCAGCAGCCTATCGACGGAGGGCGGGGAGACCCAGTACTTC. Translated: CASSLSTEGGETQYF.